Below are 24 T cell receptor beta chains sequenced from a single sample in a study of CD8+CD57+ T cells in acquired aplastic anemia. CDR3 and TCR beta VDJ profiling relied on genomic DNA as the template. TCRdb passed the reads through MiXCR, listing each CDR3 protein once. The repertoire holds over 250,000 distinct CDR3 sequences, with under 60% as singletons. All sequencing subjects had displayed CD8+CD57+ cell expansion on flow cytometry. Sequencing was done on a sample of sorted CD4+, CD8+, or CD8+CD57+ T cells (not recorded which) from PBMCs. The receptors here all came from a human donor with aplastic anemia.

The chain carries TRBV2 and TRBJ2-1; TRBD2 is a possible D gene (6 bases). The CDR3 is 14 residues long. CDR1 SNHLY and CDR2 FYNNEI come from the germline V gene. V was clipped by 8 bases and J by 0 bases, with 11 bases between them. The CDR3 nucleotides read TGTGCCAGCCGGGAGCTTTCCTCCTACAATGAGCAGTTCTTC. Translation gives CASRELSSYNEQFF.

V is TRBV20-1 and J is TRBJ1-5; D is ambiguous. Germline values: CDR1 DFQATT, CDR2 SNEGSKA (reference sequence). Trimming cost V 7 bases and J 7 bases, with 26 bases left between them. The CDR3 is made up of 16 amino acids. Written as DNA, the CDR3 is TGCAGTGGGGGAGCGGGAGGGAGGCGCGGTGAGCAGCCCCAGCATTTT. Encoded protein: CSGGAGGRRGEQPQHF.

Comment on this clonotype: This clone may be a read error of a much larger clone one base away. The genes are TRBV6-5 and TRBJ2-1, with D unclear. The germline V gene encodes CDR1 MNHEY and CDR2 SVGAGI. The V end was cut by 0 bases, the J end by 6 bases, with 9 bases between. This CDR3 region has 14 residues. CDR3 bases: TGTGCCAGCAGTTACTCGGGAAGGCCCAATGAGCAGTTCTTC. Translating it yields CASSYSGRPNEQFF.

The V gene is TRBV29-1, the J gene TRBJ2-7; D ambiguous. The CDR3 loop spans 12 amino acids. Germline loops: CDR1 SQVTM, CDR2 ANQGSEA. V gave up 4 bases and J gave up 1 base, with 8 bases separating them. Written as DNA, the CDR3 is TGCAGCGTTGTTGCAGGTTCCTACGAGCAGTACTTC. Encoded protein: CSVVAGSYEQYF.

On this clonotype: The conserved phenylalanine or tryptophan is not found at the CDR3 terminus, so this likely reflects a read error. It is unclear where the CDR3 begins or ends on the DNA, so no DNA is shown, and the CDR3 is as TCRdb lists it. The J gene is TRBJ2-4, the V gene TRBV12-3 or TRBV12-4. The CDR3 sequence runs 8 residues, both termini included. CDR3 in amino acids: CASSLSYV.

This clonotype has at least ten counts. This rearrangement joins TRBV20-1 to TRBJ1-1, with 7 bases identical to TRBD1. The junction had 11 bases not matched to a gene; V was cut back by 4 bases and J by 0 bases. Per germline, CDR1 DFQATT and CDR2 SNEGSKA (reference sequence). The length of the CDR3 is 16 residues. CDR3 sequence reads: CSATTGDRPLNTEAFF. Here the CDR3 DNA reads TGCAGTGCTACGACGGGGGACAGACCCTTGAACACTGAAGCTTTCTTT.

This clonotype was detected many times. The chain is built from TRBV12-3 or TRBV12-4 and TRBJ2-7; D is possibly TRBD2 (6 bases). The V end lost 6 bases, the J end lost 5 bases, and 14 bases lay between the germline ends. This CDR3 region has 13 residues. The CDR3 loop is CASSWREVHEQYF. The CDR3 bases are TGTGCCAGCAGCTGGCGGGAAGTACACGAGCAGTACTTC.

V usage is TRBV18 and J usage is TRBJ2-1, with 11 positions matching TRBD2. V gave up 3 bases and J gave up 6 bases; unmatched junction bases: 7. This CDR3 is 16 amino acids long. Germline V gene data show CDR1 as KGHSH and CDR2 as LQKENI. For the CDR3, the DNA is TGTGCCAGCTCACCGGATAGCGGGAGGGCCCTCAATGAGCAGTTCTTC. Protein: CASSPDSGRALNEQFF.

This clonotype showed up many times. This rearrangement joins TRBV12-5 to TRBJ2-1, with 11 bases that match TRBD2. The V gene end was trimmed by 0 bases and the J gene end by 1 base; junction bases not matched to a gene: 2. Germline loops: CDR1 LGHNT, CDR2 FRNRAP. The CDR3 has 17 amino acids. CDR3: CASGLVLAGGSYNEQFF. Written as DNA, the CDR3 is TGTGCTAGTGGTTTGGTTCTAGCGGGGGGTTCCTACAATGAGCAGTTCTTC. Variable domain in full (rest from reference TRBV12-5 and TRBJ2-1): DARVTQTPRHKVTEMGQEVTMRCQPILGHNTVFWYRQTMMQGLELLAYFRNRAPLDDSGMPKDRFSAEMPDATLATLKIQPSEPRDSAVYFCASGLVLAGGSYNEQFFGPGTRLTVL.

In the case of this clonotype: Germline and junction disagree at one end, which may indicate a read error. The chain recombines TRBV2 with TRBJ2-1; 7 bases are shared with TRBD1. CDR1 and CDR2 from the germline V gene are SNHLY and FYNNEI. The CDR3 covers 13 residues. CDR3 sequence: CASSPDRLNQQFF. The CDR3 nucleotides read TGTGCCAGCAGCCCGGACAGGCTCAATCAGCAGTTCTTC.

This clonotype was observed at least ten times. The V gene is TRBV5-8, the J gene TRBJ1-2; possibly TRBD1 for D (6 bases). Per germline, CDR1 SGHTS and CDR2 YDEGEE. CDR3 size: 17 residues. The V end was cut by 2 bases, the J end by 0 bases, with 17 bases between. CDR3 region: CASSFGTGGGTNYGYTF. In DNA form, the CDR3 reads TGTGCCAGCAGCTTCGGGACCGGCGGGGGCACTAACTATGGCTACACCTTC.

This clonotype has only a few counts. The V call is TRBV7-6, the J call TRBJ2-5, with TRBD1 identical over 8 bases. This CDR3 has 13 residues. Looked up from germline, CDR1 is SGHVS and CDR2 is FNYEAQ. The junction had 4 bases not matched to a gene; V was cut back by 6 bases and J by 4 bases. Here the CDR3 reads CASRKDRGETQYF. In nucleotides, the CDR3 is TGTGCCAGCAGAAAAGACAGGGGAGAGACCCAGTACTTC.

Here the CDR3 reads CASRQGRHTGGLSPLHF. As DNA, the CDR3 is TGTGCCAGTCGACAGGGTAGGCACACCGGGGGGCTGTCACCCCTCCACTTT. The chain couples TRBV7-3 to TRBJ1-6; TRBD1 matches 7 bases. Per the germline V gene, CDR1 is SGHTA and CDR2 is FQGTGA. V shed 9 bases and J 10 bases; nucleotides not matched to a gene: 21. The CDR3 contains 17 residues.

This clonotype was seen many times. This chain uses TRBV10-3 with TRBJ2-1, with D perhaps matching TRBD2 (5 bases). Germline values: CDR1 ENHRY, CDR2 SYGVKD. Trimming stripped 2 bases from V and 4 bases from J, with 15 bases between. CDR3 length: 16 amino acids. CDR3 coding DNA: TGTGCCATCAGTGAGAGCAGAGGGAGAAGATACAATGAGCAGTTCTTC. Protein: CAISESRGRRYNEQFF.

The genes are TRBV2 and TRBJ1-1; D uncertain. V was cut by 6 bases and J by 5 bases, with 13 bases left in between. CDR1 and CDR2 from the germline V gene are SNHLY and FYNNEI. The CDR3 runs to 13 residues. This CDR3 is CASRTQVGTEAFF. CDR3 coding DNA: TGTGCCAGCAGAACCCAAGTAGGTACTGAAGCTTTCTTT.

The rearrangement links TRBV24-1 to TRBJ2-1, with 9 bases matching TRBD2. There are 17 residues in the CDR3. The trim removed 6 bases at V and 7 bases at J, leaving 15 bases unmatched. Germline V gene data show CDR1 as KGHDR and CDR2 as SFDVKD. The CDR3 DNA is TGTGCCACCAGTACCATTGAGACTAGCGGCCAAGGGAATGAGCAGTTCTTC. This translates into CATSTIETSGQGNEQFF.

V usage is TRBV5-6 and J usage is TRBJ1-6, with D unclear. V was cut by 0 bases and J by 10 bases, with 5 bases left in between. Per the germline V gene, CDR1 is SGHDT and CDR2 is YYEEEE. The CDR3 extends over 12 amino acids. The CDR3 DNA reads TGTGCCAGCAGCTTGGAGTTCTCACCCCTCCACTTT. It is translated as CASSLEFSPLHF.

The chain joins TRBV29-1 to TRBJ2-3; 10 nucleotides line up with TRBD2. Germline CDR1 reads SQVTM; CDR2 reads ANQGSEA. The V segment lost 4 bases and the J segment 4 bases; nucleotides outside the gene matches: 8. The CDR3 has 15 residues. The CDR3 loop reads CSVVQLAGVADTQYF. In DNA form, the CDR3 reads TGCAGCGTTGTTCAGCTAGCGGGAGTAGCAGATACGCAGTATTTT.

This clonotype was detected a few times. The chain uses TRBV5-6 and TRBJ2-2; TRBD2 aligns across 10 bases. The CDR3 is 16 amino acids. V shed 2 bases and J 4 bases; nucleotides not matched to a gene: 5. Germline assignment: CDR1 SGHDT and CDR2 YYEEEE. The CDR3 region is CASSFALAGATGELFF. CDR3 nucleotide sequence: TGTGCCAGCAGCTTTGCCCTAGCGGGGGCCACCGGGGAGCTGTTTTTT.

The V gene is TRBV5-4, the J gene TRBJ2-7; D gene ambiguous. Trimming removed 5 bases at V and 7 bases at J, with 16 bases between. CDR1 SGHNT and CDR2 YYREEE come from the germline V gene (reference sequence). This CDR3 is built from 13 residues. Written as DNA, the CDR3 is TGTGCCAGCAGTTTATGGGTGACCGGGGAGCAGTACTTC. Its translation: CASSLWVTGEQYF. The entire variable domain, with the rest obtained from reference TRBV5-4 and TRBJ2-7, is as follows: ETGVTQSPTHLIKTRGQQVTLRCSSQSGHNTVSWYQQALGQGPQFIFQYYREEENGRGNFPPRFSGLQFPNYSSELNVNALELDDSALYLCASSLWVTGEQYFGPGTRLTVT.

The V gene is TRBV24-1, the J gene TRBJ2-7, with D maybe TRBD1 (7 bases). The CDR3 runs 14 residues. V lost 4 bases and J 5 bases, leaving 14 bases between the germline ends. Germline loops: CDR1 KGHDR, CDR2 SFDVKD. CDR3 sequence: CATSDPAGGNEQYF. CDR3 sequence (DNA): TGTGCCACCAGTGACCCTGCAGGGGGGAACGAGCAGTACTTC.

The rearrangement joins TRBV10-1 to TRBJ1-2; no definite D call. The CDR3 contains 13 residues. Germline V gives CDR1 WNHNN, CDR2 SYGVQD (reference sequence). Trimming left V 3 bases short and J 5 bases short, with 10 bases between. The DNA for the CDR3 is TGCGCCAGCAGTGAATCTGGAGGGTATGGCTACACCTTC. Amino acid sequence: CASSESGGYGYTF.

This rearrangement joins TRBV6-6 to TRBJ2-5; D is possibly TRBD1 (6 bases). CDR3 size: 15 residues. With 5 bases removed from V and 7 bases from J, the gap between germline ends came to 20 bases. Looked up from germline, CDR1 is MNHNY and CDR2 is SVGAGI (reference sequence). The CDR3 nucleotides read TGTGCCAGCAGTAGACCACAGGGTCCCCGTGGGACCCAGTACTTC. This sequence encodes CASSRPQGPRGTQYF.

In this sample, this clonotype turned up many times. V gene TRBV5-8 combines with J gene TRBJ2-7; D gene ambiguous. The CDR3 runs to 13 residues. V was cut by 7 bases and J by 2 bases, with 13 bases left in between. Germline values: CDR1 SGHTS, CDR2 YDEGEE. CDR3 in DNA: TGTGCCAGCCAGGCAGCCGTGGCCTACGAGCAGTACTTC. As protein: CASQAAVAYEQYF.